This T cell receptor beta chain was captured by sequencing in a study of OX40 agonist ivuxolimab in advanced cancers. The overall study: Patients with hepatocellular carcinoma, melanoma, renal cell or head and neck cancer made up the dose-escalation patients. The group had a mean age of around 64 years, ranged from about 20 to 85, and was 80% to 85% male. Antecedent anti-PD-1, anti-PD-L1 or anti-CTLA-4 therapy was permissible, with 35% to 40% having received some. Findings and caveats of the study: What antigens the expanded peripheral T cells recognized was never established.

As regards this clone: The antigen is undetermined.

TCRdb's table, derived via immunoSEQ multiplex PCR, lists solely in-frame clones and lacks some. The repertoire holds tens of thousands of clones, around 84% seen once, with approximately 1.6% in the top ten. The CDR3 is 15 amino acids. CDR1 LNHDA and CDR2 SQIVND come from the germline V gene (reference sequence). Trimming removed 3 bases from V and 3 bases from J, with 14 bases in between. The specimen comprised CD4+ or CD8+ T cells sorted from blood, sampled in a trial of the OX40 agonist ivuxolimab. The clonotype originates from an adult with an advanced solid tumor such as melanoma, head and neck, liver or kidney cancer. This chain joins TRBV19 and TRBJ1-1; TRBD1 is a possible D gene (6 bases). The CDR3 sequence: CASSIHHRVDTEAFF. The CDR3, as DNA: TGTGCCAGTAGTATCCACCACAGGGTTGACACTGAAGCTTTCTTT.